This T cell receptor beta chain was captured by sequencing in a study of graft-versus-host responses after intestinal transplantation (dated by TCRdb to the early 2020s). Looking at the study overall: The transplants that recipients got were multivisceral, liver-intestinal, or isolated intestinal. Every recipient was given anti-thymocyte globulin induction, then maintenance tacrolimus and steroids for roughly 3 years. After intestinal transplantation, graft-versus-host and host-versus-graft alloreactive T cell clones in the graft, circulation and bone marrow were tracked using bulk TCR-beta CDR3 sequencing. Alloreactive clones were identified by sequencing pre-transplant mixed lymphocyte reaction products and comparing them with unstimulated pre-transplant donor and recipient T cells. The cohort enrolled 20 to 30 intestinal transplant recipients including one retransplant, and 3 patients lacking pretransplant specimens were excluded. Donor T cell macrochimerism was defined as a peak of at least 4% donor T cells among recipient peripheral blood mononuclear cells. Samples from three later patients were sequenced in-house on an Illumina MiSeq with MiXCR processing rather than by the commercial service.

The library was built by means of the immunoSEQ multiplex PCR assay. For most patients, genomic DNA was isolated with the Qiagen DNeasy Blood and Tissue Kit and shipped frozen to Adaptive Biotechnologies for TCR sequencing. For most patients, genomic DNA was subjected to high-throughput TCR-beta CDR3 sequencing by Adaptive Biotechnologies. Per the authors' processing: TCR sequencing data for over 15 patients were retrieved from Adaptive's ImmunoSEQ software; a few other patients were processed with MiXCR and VDJtools. CD4 versus CD8 sorting errors were corrected by removing sequences found in both subsets at a frequency ratio below 5:1. CDR3 nucleotide sequences shared between donor and recipient were removed because the origin of such sequences could not be assigned. At least 2-fold expansion over unstimulated cells and a minimum CFSE-low frequency of 0.002% (template counts) or 0.001% (read counts) were required for clones to be classified as alloreactive. A clone was considered mappable if detected in the sequenced pre-transplant spleen, lymph node, or MLR CFSE-low populations of the donor or recipient. Cumulative frequency of alloreactive clones was calculated as a percentage of all sequences weighted by copy number. TCRdb's version of the immuneACCESS table is confined to in-frame rearrangements and falls short of the full clone set. An unresolved V gene accounts for under half of the shortfall where checked; the remainder is of unknown origin. D and trimming were read from the DNA, whereas the V and J calls and clone size are those reported in that table. The sample contains tens of thousands of clones, approximately 84% of them found a single time. Approximately 0.46% of the sample belongs to the ten largest clones.

Turning to this clone: What antigen it recognizes has not been identified. Qualities for individual bases were not recorded, and no much larger clone is one base off.

Sequences WSHSY (CDR1) and SAAADI (CDR2) are obtained from the germline V gene. The CDR3, from cysteine to phenylalanine, totals 15 residues. The entry retains the CDR3 DNA only, 45 bases that are in frame from base 1. V is reduced by 5 bases and J by 0 bases, leaving a spacing of 11 bases between them. Study-level results and caveats: GvH clones turned up in recipient bone marrow, with some appearing earlier in ileal mucosa or blood, a pattern consistent with an intestinal mucosal origin. Early after transplant, peak levels of circulating GvH clones were found to be associated with declines in HvG clones. Conclusions were limited by the relatively low number and heterogeneity of intestinal transplant patients. In the allografts of patients with donor T cell macrochimerism, GvH to HvG T cell clonal ratios were high.

The time point label corresponds to: cells obtained before transplantation from donor or recipient. CD3+CD4+ and CD3+CD8+ populations were FACS-sorted from unstimulated pre-transplant donor and recipient cells taken from spleen or lymph nodes. Sequenced here: unstimulated CD4+ T cells sorted from spleen or lymph node cells, sampled before transplant. This TCR was sampled from a human donor who was the organ donor for an intestinal transplant. The sequence is built from TRBV10-2 and TRBJ1-5; the D gene lacks a confident call. The CDR3 corresponds to CASSFRTASNQPQHF. The DNA sequence follows: TGCGCCAGCAGTTTTCGGACGGCTAGCAATCAGCCCCAGCATTTT.